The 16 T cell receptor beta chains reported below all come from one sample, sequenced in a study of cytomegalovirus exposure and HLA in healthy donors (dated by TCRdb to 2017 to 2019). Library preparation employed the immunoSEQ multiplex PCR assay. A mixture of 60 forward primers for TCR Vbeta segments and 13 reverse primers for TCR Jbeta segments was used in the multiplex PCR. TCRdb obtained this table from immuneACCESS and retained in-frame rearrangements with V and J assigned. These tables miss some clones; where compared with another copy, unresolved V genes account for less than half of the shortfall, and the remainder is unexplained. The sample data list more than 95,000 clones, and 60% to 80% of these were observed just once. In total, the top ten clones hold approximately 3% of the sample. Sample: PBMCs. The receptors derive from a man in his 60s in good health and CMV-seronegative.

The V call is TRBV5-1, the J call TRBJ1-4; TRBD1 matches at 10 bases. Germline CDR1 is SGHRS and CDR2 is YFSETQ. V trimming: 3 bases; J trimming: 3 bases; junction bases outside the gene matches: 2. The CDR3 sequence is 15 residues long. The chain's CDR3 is CASSWTGGSNEKLFF. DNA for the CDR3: TGCGCCAGCAGCTGGACAGGGGGGTCTAATGAAAAACTGTTTTTT.

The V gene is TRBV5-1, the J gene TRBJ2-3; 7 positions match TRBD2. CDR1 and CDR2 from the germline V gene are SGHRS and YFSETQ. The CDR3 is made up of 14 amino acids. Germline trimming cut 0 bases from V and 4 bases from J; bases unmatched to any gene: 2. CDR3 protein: CASSLVAGADTQYF. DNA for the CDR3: TGCGCCAGCAGCTTGGTAGCGGGCGCAGATACGCAGTATTTT.

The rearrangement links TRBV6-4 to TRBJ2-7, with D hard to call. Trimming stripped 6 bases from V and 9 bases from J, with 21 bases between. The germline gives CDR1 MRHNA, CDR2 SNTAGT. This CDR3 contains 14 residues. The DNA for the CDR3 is TGTGCCAGCAGAGCTGGCAAACAGAGACCACGGCAGTACTTC. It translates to CASRAGKQRPRQYF.

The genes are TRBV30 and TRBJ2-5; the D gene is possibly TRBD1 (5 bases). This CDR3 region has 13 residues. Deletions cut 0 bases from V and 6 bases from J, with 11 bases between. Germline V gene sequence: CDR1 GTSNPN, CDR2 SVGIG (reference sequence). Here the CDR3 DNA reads TGTGCCTGGAGTGTTGACAGCCGTAAGACCCAGTACTTC. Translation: CAWSVDSRKTQYF.

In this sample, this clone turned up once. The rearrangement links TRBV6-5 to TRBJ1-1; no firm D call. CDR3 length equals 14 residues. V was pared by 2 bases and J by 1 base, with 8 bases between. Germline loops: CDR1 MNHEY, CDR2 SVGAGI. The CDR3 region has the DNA TGTGCCAGCAGTTACATTGGGCAGAACACTGAAGCTTTCTTT. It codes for CASSYIGQNTEAFF.

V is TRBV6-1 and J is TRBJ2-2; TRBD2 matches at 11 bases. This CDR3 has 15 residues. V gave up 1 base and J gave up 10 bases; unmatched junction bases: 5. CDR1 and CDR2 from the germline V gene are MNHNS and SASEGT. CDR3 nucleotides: TGTGCCAGCAGTGAAGGACTAGCGGGGCGGACGGAGCTGTTTTTT. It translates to CASSEGLAGRTELFF.

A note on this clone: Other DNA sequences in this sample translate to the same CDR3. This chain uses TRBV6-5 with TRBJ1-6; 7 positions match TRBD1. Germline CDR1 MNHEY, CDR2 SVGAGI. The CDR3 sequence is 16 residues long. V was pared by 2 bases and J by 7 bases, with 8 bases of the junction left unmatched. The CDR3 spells CASSYPRGGENSPLHF. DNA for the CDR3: TGTGCCAGCAGTTACCCCCGAGGGGGCGAAAATTCACCCCTCCACTTT.

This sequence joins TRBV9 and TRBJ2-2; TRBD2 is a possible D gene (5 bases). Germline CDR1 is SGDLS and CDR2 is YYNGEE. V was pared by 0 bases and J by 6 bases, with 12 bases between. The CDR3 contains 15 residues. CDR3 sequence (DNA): TGTGCCAGCAGCGTAGCGGTAGTCGGGGCCGGGGAGCTGTTTTTT. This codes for CASSVAVVGAGELFF.

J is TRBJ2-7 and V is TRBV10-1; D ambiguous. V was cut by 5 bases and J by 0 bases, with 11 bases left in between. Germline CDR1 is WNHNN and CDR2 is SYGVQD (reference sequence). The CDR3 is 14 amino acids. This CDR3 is CASSPTSNSYEQYF. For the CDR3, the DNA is TGCGCCAGCAGTCCCACTTCTAACTCCTACGAGCAGTACTTC.

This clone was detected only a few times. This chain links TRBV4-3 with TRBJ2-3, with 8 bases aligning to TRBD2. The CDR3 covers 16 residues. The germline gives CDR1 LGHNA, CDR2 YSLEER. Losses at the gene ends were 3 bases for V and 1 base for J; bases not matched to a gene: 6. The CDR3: CASSQYSGGRTDTQYF. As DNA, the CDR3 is TGCGCCAGCAGCCAGTACAGCGGGGGCCGCACAGATACGCAGTATTTT.

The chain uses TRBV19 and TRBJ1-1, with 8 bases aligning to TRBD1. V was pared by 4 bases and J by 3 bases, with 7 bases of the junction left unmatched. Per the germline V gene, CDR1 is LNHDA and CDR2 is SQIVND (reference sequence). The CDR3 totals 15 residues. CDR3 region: CASSTRSTGDTEAFF. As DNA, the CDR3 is TGTGCCAGTAGTACCCGGTCGACAGGGGACACTGAAGCTTTCTTT.

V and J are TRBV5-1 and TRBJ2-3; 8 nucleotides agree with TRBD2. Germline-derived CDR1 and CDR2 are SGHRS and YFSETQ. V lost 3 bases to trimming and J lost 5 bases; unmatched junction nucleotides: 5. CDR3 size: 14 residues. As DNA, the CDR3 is TGCGCCAGCAGCTCCGGACTAGCATTAGATACGCAGTATTTT. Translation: CASSSGLALDTQYF. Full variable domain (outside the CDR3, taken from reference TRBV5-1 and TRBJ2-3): KAGVTQTPRYLIKTRGQQVTLSCSPISGHRSVSWYQQTPGQGLQFLFEYFSETQRNKGNFPGRFSGRQFSNSRSEMNVSTLELGDSALYLCASSSGLALDTQYFGPGTRLTVL.

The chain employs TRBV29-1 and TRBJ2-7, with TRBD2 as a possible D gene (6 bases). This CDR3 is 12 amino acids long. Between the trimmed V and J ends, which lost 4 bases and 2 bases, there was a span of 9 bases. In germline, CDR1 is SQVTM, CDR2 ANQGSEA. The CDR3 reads CSVASGPYEQYF. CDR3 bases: TGCAGCGTTGCCAGCGGGCCCTACGAGCAGTACTTC.

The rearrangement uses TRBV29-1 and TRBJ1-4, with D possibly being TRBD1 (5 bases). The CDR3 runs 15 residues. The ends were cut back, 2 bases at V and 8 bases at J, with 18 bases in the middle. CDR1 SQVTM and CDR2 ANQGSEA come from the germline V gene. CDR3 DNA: TGCAGCGTTGAACCCCTGGGTCCAGGGATAGAAAAACTGTTTTTT. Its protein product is CSVEPLGPGIEKLFF. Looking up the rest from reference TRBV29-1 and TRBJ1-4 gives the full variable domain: SAVISQKPSRDICQRGTSLTIQCQVDSQVTMMFWYRQQPGQSLTLIATANQGSEATYESGFVIDKFPISRPNLTFSTLTVSNMSPEDSSIYLCSVEPLGPGIEKLFFGSGTQLSVL.

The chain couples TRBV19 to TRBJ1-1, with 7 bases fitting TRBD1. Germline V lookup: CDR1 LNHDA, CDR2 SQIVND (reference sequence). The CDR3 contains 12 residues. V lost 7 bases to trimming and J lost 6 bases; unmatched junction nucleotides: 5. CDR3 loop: CASTTGVAEAFF. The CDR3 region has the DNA TGTGCCAGTACTACAGGGGTGGCTGAAGCTTTCTTT.

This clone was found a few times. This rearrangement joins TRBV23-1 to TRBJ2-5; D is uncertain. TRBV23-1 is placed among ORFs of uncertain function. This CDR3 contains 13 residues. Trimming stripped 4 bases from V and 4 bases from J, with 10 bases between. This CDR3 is CASSRIVAETQYF. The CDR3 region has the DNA TGCGCCAGCAGTCGAATAGTCGCAGAGACCCAGTACTTC.